This T cell receptor beta chain originates from a study of cytomegalovirus exposure and HLA in healthy donors. Study-wide context: The 110 or so validation repertoires used a platform that matched the one used for the 600 to 750 first-cohort repertoires, as a later analysis reported.

Generated by immunoSEQ multiplex PCR, the TCRdb table keeps only in-frame clones and is missing some. The sample records about 110,000 clones, approximately 87% being singletons. Germline V gene sequence: CDR1 MDHEN, CDR2 SYDVKM. Trimming cost V 5 bases and J 9 bases, with 10 bases left between them. This CDR3 contains 12 residues. The receptor's source is a woman aged 30 to 39 in good health and CMV-seropositive. Material: PBMCs. The rearrangement joins TRBV28 to TRBJ2-2; D might be TRBD1 (6 bases). The CDR3 sequence is CASSPGVRELFF. CDR3 nucleotide sequence: TGTGCCAGCAGTCCAGGGGTTCGGGAGCTGTTTTTT.